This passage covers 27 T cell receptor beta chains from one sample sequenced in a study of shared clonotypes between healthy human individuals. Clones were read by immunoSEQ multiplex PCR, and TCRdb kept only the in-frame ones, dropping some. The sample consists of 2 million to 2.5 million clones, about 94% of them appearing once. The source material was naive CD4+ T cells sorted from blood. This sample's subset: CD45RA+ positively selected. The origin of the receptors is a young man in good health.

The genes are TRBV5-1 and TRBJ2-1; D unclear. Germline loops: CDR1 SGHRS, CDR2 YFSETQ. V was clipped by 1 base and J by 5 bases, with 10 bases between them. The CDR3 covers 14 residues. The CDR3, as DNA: TGCGCCAGCAGCTTGAGTCTAAATAACAATGAGCAGTTCTTC. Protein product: CASSLSLNNNEQFF.

The CDR3 DNA follows: TGTGCCAGCAGCTTGGGGGTTACTAGCACAGATACGCAGTATTTT. Its translation is CASSLGVTSTDTQYF. The chain joins TRBV5-4 to TRBJ2-3; the D is unclear. Trimming pared 0 bases from V and 0 bases from J, leaving 8 bases between. The CDR3 covers 15 residues. Germline V gene lookup returns CDR1 SGHNT and CDR2 YYREEE (reference sequence). The full variable domain, rest sourced from reference TRBV5-4 and TRBJ2-3, is ETGVTQSPTHLIKTRGQQVTLRCSSQSGHNTVSWYQQALGQGPQFIFQYYREEENGRGNFPPRFSGLQFPNYSSELNVNALELDDSALYLCASSLGVTSTDTQYFGPGTRLTVL.

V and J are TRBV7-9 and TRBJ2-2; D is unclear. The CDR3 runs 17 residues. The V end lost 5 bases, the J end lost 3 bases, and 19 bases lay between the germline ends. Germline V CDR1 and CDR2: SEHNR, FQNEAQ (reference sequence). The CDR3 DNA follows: TGTGCCAGCAGCCCCGGGCTAGTCGACGGCCACACCGGGGAGCTGTTTTTT. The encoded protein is CASSPGLVDGHTGELFF. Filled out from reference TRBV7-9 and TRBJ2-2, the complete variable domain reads DTGVSQNPRHKITKRGQNVTFRCDPISEHNRLYWYRQTLGQGPEFLTYFQNEAQLEKSRLLSDRFSAERPKGSFSTLEIQRTEQGDSAMYLCASSPGLVDGHTGELFFGEGSRLTVL.

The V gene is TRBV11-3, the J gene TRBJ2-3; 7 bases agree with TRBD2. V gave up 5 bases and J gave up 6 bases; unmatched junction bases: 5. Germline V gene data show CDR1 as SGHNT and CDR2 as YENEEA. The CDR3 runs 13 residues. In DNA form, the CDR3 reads TGTGCCAGCAGCCCGCGGGGGTATGATACGCAGTATTTT. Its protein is CASSPRGYDTQYF. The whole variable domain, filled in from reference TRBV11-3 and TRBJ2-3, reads EAGVVQSPRYKIIEKKQPVAFWCNPISGHNTLYWYLQNLGQGPELLIRYENEEAVDDSQLPKDRFSAERLKGVDSTLKIQPAELGDSAVYLCASSPRGYDTQYFGPGTRLTVL.

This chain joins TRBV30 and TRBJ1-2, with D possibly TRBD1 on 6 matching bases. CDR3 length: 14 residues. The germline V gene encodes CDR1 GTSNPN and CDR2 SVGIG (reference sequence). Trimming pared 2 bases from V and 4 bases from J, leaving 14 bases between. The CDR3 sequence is CAWSSLQGTYGYTF. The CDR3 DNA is TGTGCCTGGAGTTCTTTACAGGGTACCTATGGCTACACCTTC.

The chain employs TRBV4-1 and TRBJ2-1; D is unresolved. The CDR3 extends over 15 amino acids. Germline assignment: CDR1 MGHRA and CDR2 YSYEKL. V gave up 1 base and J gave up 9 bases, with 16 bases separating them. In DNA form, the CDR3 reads TGCGCCAGCAGCCAAGGACTGGTGCCGTGGGGTGAGCAGTTCTTC. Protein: CASSQGLVPWGEQFF.

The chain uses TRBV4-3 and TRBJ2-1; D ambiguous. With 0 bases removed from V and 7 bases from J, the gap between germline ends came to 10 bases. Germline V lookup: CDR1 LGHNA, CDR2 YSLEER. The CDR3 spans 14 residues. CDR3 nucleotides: TGCGCCAGCAGCCAAGATGGGGTAGGGAATGAGCAGTTCTTC. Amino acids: CASSQDGVGNEQFF.

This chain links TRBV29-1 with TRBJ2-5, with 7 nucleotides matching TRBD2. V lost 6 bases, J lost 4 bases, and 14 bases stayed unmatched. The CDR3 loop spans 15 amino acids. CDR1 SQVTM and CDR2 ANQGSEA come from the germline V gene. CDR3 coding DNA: TGCAGCGTCGTACCCCGGGACTACGTTCGAGAGACCCAGTACTTC. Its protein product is CSVVPRDYVRETQYF. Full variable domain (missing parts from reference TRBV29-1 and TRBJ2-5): SAVISQKPSRDICQRGTSLTIQCQVDSQVTMMFWYRQQPGQSLTLIATANQGSEATYESGFVIDKFPISRPNLTFSTLTVSNMSPEDSSIYLCSVVPRDYVRETQYFGPGTRLLVL.

CDR3 residues: CASSLVPNTGELFF. The CDR3 DNA follows: TGTGCCAGCAGCTTAGTTCCGAACACCGGGGAGCTGTTTTTT. The chain is built from TRBV7-6 and TRBJ2-2; D call uncertain. With 1 base removed from V and 0 bases from J, the gap between germline ends came to 3 bases. The CDR3 is 14 amino acids. The germline V gene has CDR1 SGHVS and CDR2 FNYEAQ.

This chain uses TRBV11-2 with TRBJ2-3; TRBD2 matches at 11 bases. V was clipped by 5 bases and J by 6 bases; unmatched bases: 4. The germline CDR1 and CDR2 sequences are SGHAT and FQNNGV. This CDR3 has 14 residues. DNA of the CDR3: TGTGCCAGCAGCCCGGGACTAGCGGCCGATACGCAGTATTTT. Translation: CASSPGLAADTQYF.

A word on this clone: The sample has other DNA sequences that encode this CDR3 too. The CDR3 DNA reads as TGTGCCAGCAGTTTAGGGGTGGGACAGCCCCAGCATTTT. This sequence encodes CASSLGVGQPQHF. The chain joins TRBV28 to TRBJ1-5; D uncertain. Per the germline V gene, CDR1 is MDHEN and CDR2 is SYDVKM. This CDR3 has 13 amino acids. Trimming stripped 2 bases from V and 7 bases from J, with 9 bases between. Filled out from reference TRBV28 and TRBJ1-5, the complete variable domain reads DVKVTQSSRYLVKRTGEKVFLECVQDMDHENMFWYRQDPGLGLRLIYFSYDVKMKEKGDIPEGYSVSREKKERFSLILESASTNQTSMYLCASSLGVGQPQHFGDGTRLSIL.

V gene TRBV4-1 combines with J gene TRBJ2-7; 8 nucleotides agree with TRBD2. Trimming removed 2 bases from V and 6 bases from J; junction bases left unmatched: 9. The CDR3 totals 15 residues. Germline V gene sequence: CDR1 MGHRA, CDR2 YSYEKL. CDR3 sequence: CASSQPGLVLSEQYF. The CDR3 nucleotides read TGCGCCAGCAGCCAACCGGGACTAGTGTTGTCCGAGCAGTACTTC.

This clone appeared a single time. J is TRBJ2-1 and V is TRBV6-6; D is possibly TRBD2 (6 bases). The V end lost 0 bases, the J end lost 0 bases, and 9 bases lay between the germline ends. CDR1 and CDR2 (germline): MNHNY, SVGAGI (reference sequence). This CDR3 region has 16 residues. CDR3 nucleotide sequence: TGTGCCAGCAGTTACTCGACCGGGAGCTCCTACAATGAGCAGTTCTTC. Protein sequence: CASSYSTGSSYNEQFF.

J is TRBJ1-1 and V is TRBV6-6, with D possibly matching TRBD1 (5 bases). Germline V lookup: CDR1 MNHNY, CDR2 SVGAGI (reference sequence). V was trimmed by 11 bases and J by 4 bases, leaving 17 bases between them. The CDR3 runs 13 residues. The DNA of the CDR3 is TGTGCCGCCTCCGTCGATCAGGGCACTGAAGCTTTCTTT. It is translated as CAASVDQGTEAFF.

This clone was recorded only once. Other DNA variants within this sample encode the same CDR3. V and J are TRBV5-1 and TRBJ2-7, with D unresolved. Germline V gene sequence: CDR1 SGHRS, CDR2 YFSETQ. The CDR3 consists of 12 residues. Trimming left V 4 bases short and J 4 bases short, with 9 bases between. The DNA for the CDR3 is TGCGCCAGCAGCCCGGAGAGTTACGAGCAGTACTTC. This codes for CASSPESYEQYF.

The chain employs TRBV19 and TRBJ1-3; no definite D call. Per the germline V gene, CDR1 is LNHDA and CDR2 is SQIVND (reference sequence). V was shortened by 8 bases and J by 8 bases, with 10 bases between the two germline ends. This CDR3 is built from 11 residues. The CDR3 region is CASRVGDTIYF. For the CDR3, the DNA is TGTGCCAGTCGAGTTGGTGACACCATATATTTT. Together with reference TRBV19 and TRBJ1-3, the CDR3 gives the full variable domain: DGGITQSPKYLFRKEGQNVTLSCEQNLNHDAMYWYRQDPGQGLRLIYYSQIVNDFQKGDIAEGYSVSREKKESFPLTVTSAQKNPTAFYLCASRVGDTIYFGEGSWLTVV.

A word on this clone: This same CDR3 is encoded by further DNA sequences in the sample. The CDR3 loop reads CAWSVSGNYGYTF. The CDR3 DNA is TGTGCCTGGAGTGTATCAGGGAACTATGGCTACACCTTC. V is TRBV30 and J is TRBJ1-2; a possible D gene is TRBD1 (5 bases). V was cut by 0 bases and J by 2 bases, with 7 bases left in between. Per the germline V gene, CDR1 is GTSNPN and CDR2 is SVGIG (reference sequence). The CDR3 length is 13 residues.

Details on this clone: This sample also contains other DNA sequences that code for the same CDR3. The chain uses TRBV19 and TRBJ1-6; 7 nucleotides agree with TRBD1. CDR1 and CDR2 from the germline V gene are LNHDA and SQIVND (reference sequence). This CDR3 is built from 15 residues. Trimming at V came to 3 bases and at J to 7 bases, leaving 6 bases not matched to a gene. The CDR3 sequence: CASSIAGTVNSPLHF. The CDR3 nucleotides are TGTGCCAGTAGTATCGCCGGGACAGTAAATTCACCCCTCCACTTT.

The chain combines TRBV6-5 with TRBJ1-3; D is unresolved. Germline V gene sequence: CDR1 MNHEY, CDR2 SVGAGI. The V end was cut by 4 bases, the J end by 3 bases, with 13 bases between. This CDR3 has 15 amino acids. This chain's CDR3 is CASSSEGAGGNTIYF. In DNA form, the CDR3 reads TGTGCCAGCAGTTCCGAGGGTGCTGGTGGAAACACCATATATTTT.

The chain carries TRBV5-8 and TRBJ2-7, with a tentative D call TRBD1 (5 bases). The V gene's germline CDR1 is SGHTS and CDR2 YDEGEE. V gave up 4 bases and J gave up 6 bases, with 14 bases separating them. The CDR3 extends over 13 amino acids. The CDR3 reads CASSLLGRGEQYF. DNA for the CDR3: TGTGCCAGCAGCCTCTTGGGGCGCGGCGAGCAGTACTTC.

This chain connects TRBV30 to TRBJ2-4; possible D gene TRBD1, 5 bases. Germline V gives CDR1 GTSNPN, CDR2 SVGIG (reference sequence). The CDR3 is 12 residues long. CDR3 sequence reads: CASRAAKNIQYF. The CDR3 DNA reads TGTGCTTCCAGGGCGGCCAAAAACATTCAGTACTTC.

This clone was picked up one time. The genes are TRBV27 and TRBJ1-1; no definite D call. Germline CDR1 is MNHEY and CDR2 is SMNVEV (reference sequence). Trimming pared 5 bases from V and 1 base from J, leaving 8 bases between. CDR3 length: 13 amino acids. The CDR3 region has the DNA TGTGCCAGCAGTCCTCTCGGGAACACTGAAGCTTTCTTT. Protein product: CASSPLGNTEAFF.

DNA of the CDR3: TGTGCCATCAGTGAGTCAGGACTGATGTGGGAGACCCAGTACTTC. This translates into CAISESGLMWETQYF. The chain combines TRBV10-3 with TRBJ2-5; tentatively, D is TRBD2 (5 bases). The V gene lost 0 bases and the J gene lost 5 bases, with 13 bases spanning the gap. The CDR3 loop spans 15 amino acids. CDR1 and CDR2 from the germline V gene are ENHRY and SYGVKD.

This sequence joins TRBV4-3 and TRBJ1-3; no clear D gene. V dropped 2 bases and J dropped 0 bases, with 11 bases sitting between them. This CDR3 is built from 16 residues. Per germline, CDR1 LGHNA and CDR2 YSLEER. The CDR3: CASSQSPASSGNTIYF. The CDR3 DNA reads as TGCGCCAGCAGCCAAAGTCCCGCCAGCTCTGGAAACACCATATATTTT.

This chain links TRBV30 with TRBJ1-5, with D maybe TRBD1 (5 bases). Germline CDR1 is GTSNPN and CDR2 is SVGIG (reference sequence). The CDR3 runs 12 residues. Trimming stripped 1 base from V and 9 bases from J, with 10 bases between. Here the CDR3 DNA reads TGTGCCTGGAGTGCTCCAGGGATGCCCCAGCATTTT. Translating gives CAWSAPGMPQHF.

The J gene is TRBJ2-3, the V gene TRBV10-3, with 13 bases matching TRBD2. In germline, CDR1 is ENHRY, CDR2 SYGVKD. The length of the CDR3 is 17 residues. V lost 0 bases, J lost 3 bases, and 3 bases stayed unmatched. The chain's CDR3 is CAISESTSGGKTDTQYF. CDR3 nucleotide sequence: TGTGCCATCAGTGAGTCGACTAGCGGGGGGAAGACAGATACGCAGTATTTT.

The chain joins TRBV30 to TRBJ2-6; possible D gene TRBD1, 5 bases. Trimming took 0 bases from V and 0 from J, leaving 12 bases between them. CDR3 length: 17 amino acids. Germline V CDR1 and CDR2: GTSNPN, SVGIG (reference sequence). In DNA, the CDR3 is TGTGCCTGGAGTGTATGGCCAGGGTTCTCTGGGGCCAACGTCCTGACTTTC. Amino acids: CAWSVWPGFSGANVLTF.